Listed below are T cell receptor beta chains from one sample, sequenced in a study of blood T cell repertoires in COVID-19. Assay used: immunoSEQ multiplex PCR; TCRdb lists only in-frame clones, some missing. Of 250,000 or so clones in the sample, approximately 81% were seen once. The specimen was PBMCs or T cells enriched from blood (not recorded which). Receptor source: a woman aged 50 to 60 who had been exposed to COVID-19. The CDR3 runs from the conserved cysteine through the conserved F or W. A D gene is named only where the DNA matches it firmly. Clone size is shown for a subset of rows, as once, few, many or a class of expanded clone.

J gene: TRBJ2-7; clone size: NA; V gene: TRBV18; D gene: NA; CDR3 protein: CASSNVAGVNVVYEQYF; CDR3 DNA: TGTGCCAGCTCCAACGTTGCGGGCGTTAACGTAGTGTACGAGCAGTACTTC
J gene: TRBJ1-5; clone size: NA; V gene: TRBV4-1; D gene: NA; CDR3 protein: CASSQDSEIGDNQPQHF; CDR3 DNA: TGCGCCAGCAGCCAAGATTCGGAGATTGGAGACAATCAGCCCCAGCATTTT
J gene: TRBJ1-3; clone size: NA; V gene: TRBV7-3; D gene: NA; CDR3 protein: CASSQGPPRSGNTIYF; CDR3 DNA: TGTGCCAGCAGTCAGGGGCCACCCAGGTCTGGAAACACCATATATTTT
J gene: TRBJ2-2; clone size: NA; V gene: TRBV19; D gene: TRBD1; CDR3 protein: CASSMRQGIGTGELFF; CDR3 DNA: TGTGCCAGTAGTATGCGACAGGGAATAGGGACCGGGGAGCTGTTTTTT
J gene: TRBJ2-7; clone size: few; V gene: TRBV7-8; D gene: NA; CDR3 protein: CASSLGRELEQYF; CDR3 DNA: TGTGCCAGCAGCTTAGGGAGGGAACTAGAGCAGTACTTC
J gene: TRBJ1-5; clone size: NA; V gene: TRBV5-1; D gene: NA; CDR3 protein: CASSLQPGDQPQHF; CDR3 DNA: TGCGCCAGCAGCCTTCAACCGGGAGATCAGCCCCAGCATTTT
J gene: TRBJ1-2; clone size: once; V gene: TRBV11-2; D gene: NA; CDR3 protein: CASSPAPRANYGYTF; CDR3 DNA: TGTGCCAGCAGCCCCGCCCCACGGGCTAACTATGGCTACACCTTC
J gene: TRBJ2-2; clone size: NA; V gene: TRBV9; D gene: TRBD2; CDR3 protein: CASSVVPGLAGTGELFF; CDR3 DNA: TGTGCCAGCAGCGTAGTTCCGGGACTAGCGGGCACCGGGGAGCTGTTTTTT
J gene: TRBJ2-3; clone size: NA; V gene: TRBV7-6; D gene: TRBD2; CDR3 protein: CASSFGDSGGATDTQYF; CDR3 DNA: TGTGCCAGCAGCTTTGGTGACAGCGGGGGGGCCACAGATACGCAGTATTTT
J gene: TRBJ2-1; clone size: NA; V gene: TRBV11-1; D gene: NA; CDR3 protein: CASSLRDREQFF; CDR3 DNA: TGTGCCAGCAGCTTACGGGATCGAGAGCAGTTCTTC
J gene: TRBJ1-2; clone size: NA; V gene: TRBV10-3; D gene: TRBD1; CDR3 protein: CAISESAGGGGGYTF; CDR3 DNA: TGTGCCATCAGTGAGTCGGCAGGGGGCGGAGGTGGCTACACCTTC
J gene: TRBJ2-2; clone size: NA; V gene: TRBV5-6; D gene: TRBD2; CDR3 protein: CASSPTSRSGELFF; CDR3 DNA: TGTGCCAGCAGCCCGACTAGCCGGTCCGGGGAGCTGTTTTTT
J gene: TRBJ2-3; clone size: NA; V gene: TRBV28; D gene: NA; CDR3 protein: CASGGMTTDTQYF; CDR3 DNA: TGTGCCAGCGGGGGGATGACCACAGATACGCAGTATTTT
J gene: TRBJ2-7; clone size: NA; V gene: TRBV27; D gene: TRBD2; CDR3 protein: CASSLGGGIYEQYF; CDR3 DNA: TGTGCCAGCAGTCTGGGCGGGGGTATCTACGAGCAGTACTTC
J gene: TRBJ2-4; clone size: NA; V gene: TRBV19; D gene: TRBD1; CDR3 protein: CASSIRGHGNIQYF; CDR3 DNA: TGTGCCAGTAGTATAAGGGGGCATGGAAACATTCAGTACTTC
J gene: TRBJ1-1; clone size: NA; V gene: TRBV19; D gene: NA; CDR3 protein: CASSIGGRGTEAFF; CDR3 DNA: TGTGCCAGTAGTATTGGGGGCCGGGGCACTGAAGCTTTCTTT
J gene: TRBJ2-3; clone size: NA; V gene: TRBV7-2; D gene: NA; CDR3 protein: CASSLDNTDTQYF; CDR3 DNA: TGTGCCAGCAGCTTAGATAACACAGATACGCAGTATTTT
J gene: TRBJ2-5; clone size: many; V gene: TRBV2; D gene: TRBD2; CDR3 protein: CASSPLTSGQGTQYF; CDR3 DNA: TGTGCCAGCAGTCCTTTGACTAGCGGCCAAGGGACCCAGTACTTC
J gene: TRBJ1-3; clone size: NA; V gene: TRBV6-5; D gene: NA; CDR3 protein: CASSSGAGNTIYF; CDR3 DNA: TGTGCCAGCAGTTCGGGGGCTGGAAACACCATATATTTT
J gene: TRBJ2-1; clone size: NA; V gene: TRBV28; D gene: NA; CDR3 protein: CASSSAQGGDEQFF; CDR3 DNA: TGTGCCAGCAGTTCCGCACAGGGTGGGGATGAGCAGTTCTTC